The 30 T cell receptor beta chains below all came from one sample that was sequenced in a study of PD-1 blockade in classical Hodgkin lymphoma. Produced via immunoSEQ multiplex PCR; TCRdb's table is partial and in-frame only. The table lists approximately 90,000 clones, 83% of them singletons. Time point meaning: cycle 4 day 1 (C4D1), after more than five weeks of nivolumab. Each of the patients experienced relapse following autologous stem cell transplantation, and their brentuximab vedotin exposure differed. Material: peripheral blood mononuclear cells (PBMCs), obtained before the fourth cycle of nivolumab. All receptors come from a human donor with classical Hodgkin lymphoma.

The rearrangement links TRBV11-1 to TRBJ1-4; D gene unclear. V shed 3 bases and J shed 7 bases, with 12 bases lying between them. CDR3 length: 14 amino acids. CDR1 and CDR2 (germline): SGHAT, FQDESV (reference sequence). The CDR3 sequence: CASSFSQEPEKLFF. CDR3 bases: TGTGCCAGCAGCTTTTCCCAGGAACCTGAAAAACTGTTTTTT.

The V gene is TRBV27, the J gene TRBJ1-2, with D possibly being TRBD1 (6 bases). The CDR3 runs 12 residues. In germline, CDR1 is MNHEY, CDR2 SMNVEV (reference sequence). V was pared by 6 bases and J by 5 bases, with 10 bases between. The CDR3 is CASRTGKYGYTF. The CDR3 DNA reads TGTGCCAGCAGAACAGGGAAGTATGGCTACACCTTC.

This sequence joins TRBV5-4 and TRBJ2-1, with TRBD2 identical over 11 bases. V dropped 2 bases and J dropped 2; count of bases not matched to a gene: 6. CDR1 SGHNT and CDR2 YYREEE come from the germline V gene (reference sequence). The CDR3 has 17 residues. The CDR3 nucleotides read TGTGCCAGCAGCTTTAGGCTAGCGGGAGGTACCTACAATGAGCAGTTCTTC. Amino acids: CASSFRLAGGTYNEQFF. Variable domain in full (rest from reference TRBV5-4 and TRBJ2-1): ETGVTQSPTHLIKTRGQQVTLRCSSQSGHNTVSWYQQALGQGPQFIFQYYREEENGRGNFPPRFSGLQFPNYSSELNVNALELDDSALYLCASSFRLAGGTYNEQFFGPGTRLTVL.

As concerns this clone: The same CDR3 is also encoded by other DNA sequences in this sample. V usage is TRBV6-5 and J usage is TRBJ2-3; D is undetermined. The CDR3 totals 12 residues. Germline V gene lookup returns CDR1 MNHEY and CDR2 SVGAGI. The germline V and J ends were trimmed by 6 bases and 6 bases, with 10 bases remaining between them. The CDR3 nucleotides read TGTGCCAGCAGCCAACTGGGGGATACGCAGTATTTT. The encoded protein is CASSQLGDTQYF.

V is TRBV12-2 and J is TRBJ2-1; the table's D call, TRBD2, has no DNA check behind it. TRBV12-2 constitutes a pseudogene. The length of the CDR3 is 15 residues. CDR3 DNA: TGTGCAAGTCGCTTGGGGACTAGCGACTACAATGAGCAGTTCTTC. Protein: CASRLGTSDYNEQFF.

The V and J genes are TRBV5-6 and TRBJ1-1; a possible D gene is TRBD1 (6 bases). V lost 4 bases to trimming and J lost 0 bases, with 13 bases between them. The germline CDR1 and CDR2 sequences are SGHDT and YYEEEE. This CDR3 comprises 15 residues. CDR3 nucleotides: TGTGCCAGCAGCCTTACGGGACAATTGAACACTGAAGCTTTCTTT. Amino acids: CASSLTGQLNTEAFF.

This chain connects TRBV5-6 to TRBJ1-2; a weak D match, TRBD1 (5 bases). V lost 1 base, J lost 4 bases, and 14 bases lay in between. The CDR3 spans 15 residues. Germline CDR1 SGHDT, CDR2 YYEEEE. This CDR3 is CASSLRAGFSYGYTF. CDR3 DNA sequence: TGTGCCAGCAGCTTGAGGGCAGGGTTCTCCTATGGCTACACCTTC.

The chain carries TRBV9 and TRBJ1-3; perhaps TRBD1 as D (5 bases). Germline CDR1 and CDR2: SGDLS and YYNGEE. The CDR3 is made up of 14 amino acids. Trimming pared 0 bases from V and 4 bases from J, leaving 8 bases between. CDR3 in DNA: TGTGCCAGCAGCGTAGCAGGGAGGGGAAACACCATATATTTT. Amino acids: CASSVAGRGNTIYF.

The chain links TRBV27 to TRBJ2-2; 7 bases line up with TRBD1. This CDR3 region has 17 residues. Germline-derived CDR1 and CDR2 are MNHEY and SMNVEV (reference sequence). Trimming cost V 0 bases and J 4 bases; bases outside gene matches: 8. CDR3 DNA: TGTGCCAGCAGTTTATCGGGCAGGGACAGCGCCACCGGGGAGCTGTTTTTT. It translates to CASSLSGRDSATGELFF.

This chain connects TRBV18 to TRBJ2-3; 12 positions match TRBD2. Trimming at V came to 2 bases and at J to 2 bases, leaving 2 bases not matched to a gene. Germline V gene sequence: CDR1 KGHSH, CDR2 LQKENI. This CDR3 is built from 16 residues. The CDR3 region has the DNA TGTGCCAGCTCACCAGGACTAGCGGGGTACACAGATACGCAGTATTTT. Translating gives CASSPGLAGYTDTQYF.

The rearrangement links TRBV7-9 to TRBJ2-4, with 7 bases that match TRBD1. V shed 5 bases, J shed 6 bases, and the junction held 10 bases outside the gene matches. From germline, CDR1 is SEHNR and CDR2 FQNEAQ (reference sequence). The CDR3 has 15 amino acids. CDR3 protein: CASSPPGGEGNIQYF. In DNA form, the CDR3 reads TGTGCCAGCAGCCCCCCAGGGGGAGAAGGAAACATTCAGTACTTC.

The chain combines TRBV15 with TRBJ2-5, with TRBD2 matching 14 bases. The CDR3 consists of 17 residues. Unmatched junction bases numbered 6, after V lost 1 base and J lost 5 bases. Germline assignment: CDR1 LNHNV and CDR2 YYDKDF (reference sequence). The CDR3 sequence is CATSRGGTSGRGETQYF. For the CDR3, the DNA is TGTGCCACCAGCAGAGGTGGGACTAGCGGGAGAGGGGAGACCCAGTACTTC.

This chain connects TRBV18 to TRBJ1-4, with 9 nucleotides matching TRBD1. Germline CDR1 and CDR2: KGHSH and LQKENI. CDR3 size: 14 residues. With 6 bases clipped from V and 7 bases from J, the junction kept 6 bases outside the gene matches. This CDR3 reads CASSTGGSSEKLFF. The CDR3 region has the DNA TGTGCCAGCTCTACAGGGGGCTCGAGTGAAAAACTGTTTTTT.

The chain links TRBV6-5 to TRBJ1-5, with D possibly TRBD1 on 5 matching bases. Trimming stripped 0 bases from V and 9 bases from J, with 6 bases between. This CDR3 spans 12 amino acids. Germline-derived CDR1 and CDR2 are MNHEY and SVGAGI. CDR3 sequence reads: CASSYSRGPQHF. CDR3 nucleotide sequence: TGTGCCAGCAGTTACTCGAGGGGGCCCCAGCATTTT.

In this sample, this clone turned up once. The chain carries TRBV11-2 and TRBJ2-5, with TRBD2 matching 8 bases. This CDR3 has 16 residues. The germline V gene has CDR1 SGHAT and CDR2 FQNNGV. The V and J ends lost 4 bases and 1 base, in that order; junction bases with no gene match: 8. CDR3 sequence: CASSSQGLAGQETQYF. For the CDR3, the DNA is TGTGCCAGCAGCTCCCAAGGGCTAGCGGGCCAAGAGACCCAGTACTTC.

This rearrangement joins TRBV6-6 to TRBJ2-7; D is undetermined. V was trimmed by 7 bases and J by 2 bases, leaving 15 bases between them. Germline-derived CDR1 and CDR2 are MNHNY and SVGAGI (reference sequence). CDR3 length: 14 residues. The CDR3 sequence: CASTKSDGAYEQYF. The CDR3 DNA sequence: TGTGCCAGCACGAAATCCGACGGAGCCTACGAGCAGTACTTC.

This chain joins TRBV5-1 and TRBJ2-5; 8 positions agree with TRBD1. The junction had 6 bases not matched to a gene; V was cut back by 0 bases and J by 2 bases. CDR1 and CDR2 from the germline V gene are SGHRS and YFSETQ. The CDR3 sequence is 16 residues long. The CDR3 DNA reads TGCGCCAGCAGCTTGGTGCCGACAGGGGATCAAGAGACCCAGTACTTC. Encoded protein: CASSLVPTGDQETQYF.

The rearrangement joins TRBV6-4 to TRBJ1-2, with no clear D. The CDR3 sequence is 12 residues long. The germline gives CDR1 MRHNA, CDR2 SNTAGT. V shed 7 bases and J shed 6 bases, with 12 bases lying between them. CDR3: CASKGWEHGYTF. CDR3 DNA: TGTGCCAGCAAGGGTTGGGAGCATGGCTACACCTTC.

The CDR3 loop reads CASTEQIPGELFF. In DNA, the CDR3 is TGTGCCAGTACTGAGCAGATACCCGGGGAGCTGTTTTTT. The chain carries TRBV19 and TRBJ2-2; unclear D gene. CDR1 LNHDA and CDR2 SQIVND come from the germline V gene (reference sequence). The CDR3 is 13 residues long. V lost 7 bases and J 6 bases, leaving 12 bases between the germline ends.

The J gene is TRBJ2-7, the V gene TRBV20-1; TRBD1 might be the D (5 bases). The CDR3 length is 11 residues. The V and J ends lost 2 bases and 3 bases respectively, with 5 bases between them. Per the germline V gene, CDR1 is DFQATT and CDR2 is SNEGSKA (reference sequence). The CDR3 protein is CSARQGYEQYF. CDR3 nucleotides: TGCAGTGCTAGACAGGGCTACGAGCAGTACTTC.

This sequence joins TRBV7-9 and TRBJ2-5; 9 bases are a match to TRBD1. The V and J ends lost 5 bases and 5 bases, in that order; junction bases with no gene match: 9. Germline assignment: CDR1 SEHNR and CDR2 FQNEAQ (reference sequence). This CDR3 region has 15 residues. CDR3 sequence reads: CASSPRGQGRETQYF. CDR3 DNA sequence: TGTGCCAGCAGCCCCCGGGGACAGGGAAGGGAGACCCAGTACTTC.

This clone was counted a few times. The chain is built from TRBV6-5 and TRBJ2-2; TRBD2 is a possible D gene (6 bases). The CDR3 totals 13 residues. The V end lost 6 bases, the J end lost 8 bases, and 13 bases lay between the germline ends. Germline CDR1 reads MNHEY; CDR2 reads SVGAGI. As DNA, the CDR3 is TGTGCCAGCAGCCCGACTAGGGAAGGGGAGCTGTTTTTT. Protein: CASSPTREGELFF.

V and J are TRBV7-2 and TRBJ2-7, with D unresolved. Germline values: CDR1 SGHTA, CDR2 FQGNSA. V lost 7 bases and J lost 6, with 22 bases in between. The CDR3 is made up of 15 amino acids. This CDR3 reads CASTLLNTPVSEQYF. For the CDR3, the DNA is TGTGCCAGCACCCTCCTTAACACCCCGGTTTCCGAGCAGTACTTC.

This chain joins TRBV30 and TRBJ2-4, with TRBD2 as a possible D gene (5 bases). The length of the CDR3 is 13 residues. Germline lookup yields CDR1 GTSNPN and CDR2 SVGIG (reference sequence). V was trimmed by 1 base and J by 6 bases, leaving 10 bases between them. The CDR3 bases are TGTGCCTGGAGTGCCGGGATCGGAAACATTCAGTACTTC. Amino acids: CAWSAGIGNIQYF. Using reference TRBV30 and TRBJ2-4 for the parts outside the CDR3, the full variable domain is SQTIHQWPATLVQPVGSPLSLECTVEGTSNPNLYWYRQAAGRGLQLLFYSVGIGQISSEVPQNLSASRPQDRQFILSSKKLLLSDSGFYLCAWSAGIGNIQYFGAGTRLSVL.

The chain employs TRBV19 and TRBJ2-7; no reliable D call. Looked up from germline, CDR1 is LNHDA and CDR2 is SQIVND (reference sequence). The CDR3 has 16 residues. V lost 2 bases and J 6 bases, leaving 20 bases between the germline ends. Written as DNA, the CDR3 is TGTGCCAGTAGTATAATCCCCTCCCCGGCAATGGGCGAGCAGTACTTC. It codes for CASSIIPSPAMGEQYF.

This chain uses TRBV6-5 with TRBJ2-7; perhaps D is TRBD1 or TRBD2 (5 bases each). In germline, CDR1 is MNHEY, CDR2 SVGAGI. Trimming stripped 5 bases from V and 3 bases from J, with 17 bases between. There are 15 residues in the CDR3. DNA for the CDR3: TGTGCCAGCAGTCCCCGGGGACGCAACCTCTACGAGCAGTACTTC. Protein: CASSPRGRNLYEQYF.

The chain is built from TRBV19 and TRBJ2-7; D gene uncertain. The germline V gene encodes CDR1 LNHDA and CDR2 SQIVND (reference sequence). This CDR3 is 14 amino acids long. The V end was cut by 1 base, the J end by 4 bases, with 11 bases between. The CDR3 sequence is CASSIGSTIYEQYF. The CDR3, as DNA: TGTGCCAGTAGTATAGGCTCCACAATTTACGAGCAGTACTTC.

The chain is built from TRBV10-1 and TRBJ2-6, with D tentatively TRBD1 (5 bases). Trimming left V 8 bases short and J 0 bases short, with 14 bases between. Germline values: CDR1 WNHNN, CDR2 SYGVQD (reference sequence). The CDR3 runs 16 residues. The CDR3 reads CASWGLTPSGANVLTF. The CDR3, as DNA: TGCGCCAGCTGGGGCCTCACCCCCTCTGGGGCCAACGTCCTGACTTTC.

The rearrangement links TRBV28 to TRBJ2-7; TRBD2 aligns across 14 bases. The CDR3 is 18 amino acids. Germline V CDR1 and CDR2: MDHEN, SYDVKM. V shed 5 bases and J 0 bases; nucleotides not matched to a gene: 9. The CDR3 sequence: CASSNPGLAGESSYEQYF. CDR3 DNA sequence: TGTGCCAGCAGTAACCCGGGACTAGCGGGAGAGAGCTCCTACGAGCAGTACTTC.

V usage is TRBV7-8 and J usage is TRBJ2-7; 11 bases match TRBD2. CDR3 length: 16 amino acids. V shed 5 bases, J shed 7 bases, and the junction held 13 bases outside the gene matches. CDR1 and CDR2 (germline): SGHVS, FQNEAQ. CDR3 residues: CASSQSLLAGDREQYF. In nucleotides, the CDR3 is TGTGCCAGCAGCCAATCCTTACTAGCGGGAGACCGGGAGCAGTACTTC.